The entry below describes one TCR beta chain. The antigen remains undetermined. The source of the sample is a study of cytomegalovirus exposure and HLA in healthy donors. Germline loops: CDR1 SGHDN, CDR2 FVKESK. The CDR3 has 16 residues. Germline trimming cut 1 base from V and 7 bases from J; bases unmatched to any gene: 8. Primers included in the PCR were 60 Vbeta and 13 Jbeta primers. Assay: immunoSEQ multiplex PCR; the TCRdb copy retains only in-frame clones and omits some. This repertoire shows over 110,000 clones, about four fifths found once; its top ten account for roughly 4.8%. The study's findings and limits: Altogether, 150 to 200 TCR beta chains were recorded as cytomegalovirus-associated.

This clonotype originated in a man aged 35 to 55 in good health and CMV-seronegative. Sequencing was performed on PBMCs. The chain has TRBV14 and TRBJ2-2; 8 nucleotides match TRBD1. CDR3 amino acids: CASSQVLTGAGGELFF. CDR3 DNA: TGTGCCAGCAGCCAAGTACTGACAGGGGCTGGCGGGGAGCTGTTTTTT.